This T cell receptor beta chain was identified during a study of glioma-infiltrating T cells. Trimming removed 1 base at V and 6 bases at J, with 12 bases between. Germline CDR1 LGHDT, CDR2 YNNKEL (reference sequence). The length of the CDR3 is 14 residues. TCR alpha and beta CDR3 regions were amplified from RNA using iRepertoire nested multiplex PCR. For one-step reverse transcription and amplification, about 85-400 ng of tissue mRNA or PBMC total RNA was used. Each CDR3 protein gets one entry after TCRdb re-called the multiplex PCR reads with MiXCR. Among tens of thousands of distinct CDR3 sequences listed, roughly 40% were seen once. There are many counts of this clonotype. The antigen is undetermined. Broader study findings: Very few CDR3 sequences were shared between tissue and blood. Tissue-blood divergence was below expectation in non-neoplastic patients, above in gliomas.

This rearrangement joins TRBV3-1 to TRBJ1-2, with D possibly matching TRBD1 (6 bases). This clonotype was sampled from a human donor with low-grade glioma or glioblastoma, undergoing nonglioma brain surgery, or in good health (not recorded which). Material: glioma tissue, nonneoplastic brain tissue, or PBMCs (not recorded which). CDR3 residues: CASSQVTGGHGYTF. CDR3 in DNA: TGTGCCAGCAGCCAAGTGACGGGGGGCCATGGCTACACCTTC.